The 4 T cell receptor beta chains below come from one sample, sequenced in a study of long-term antiretroviral therapy in people with HIV. The immunoSEQ assay was v3.0, run at survey level. The protocol was immunoSEQ multiplex PCR, while the TCRdb copy is restricted to in-frame clones and leaves out a portion. This table holds tens of thousands of clones, about 79% found once. Sequenced here: unsorted PBMCs, sampled 0.1 years before starting antiretroviral therapy. The receptor set was obtained from a man between 18 and 29 years old with HIV.

J is TRBJ2-5 and V is TRBV11-2, with D unresolved. V was pared by 7 bases and J by 5 bases, with 8 bases between. There are 11 residues in the CDR3. Germline CDR1 is SGHAT and CDR2 is FQNNGV. The CDR3 here is CASTAGETQYF. CDR3 DNA sequence: TGTGCCAGCACCGCCGGGGAGACCCAGTACTTC.

The V call is TRBV27, the J call TRBJ2-7, with a weak D call TRBD2 (6 bases). V lost 6 bases and J 1 base, leaving 13 bases between the germline ends. Per the germline V gene, CDR1 is MNHEY and CDR2 is SMNVEV (reference sequence). The CDR3 sequence is 14 residues long. CDR3 protein: CASRPTGGSYEQYF. DNA of the CDR3: TGTGCCAGCAGGCCCACTGGGGGGTCCTACGAGCAGTACTTC.

This clone was detected only once. The CDR3 bases are TGCGCCAGCAGCTTGAGAGACAACACTGAAGCTTTCTTT. This encodes CASSLRDNTEAFF. The rearrangement joins TRBV5-1 to TRBJ1-1, with no clear D. V was trimmed by 1 base and J by 2 bases, leaving 6 bases between them. The germline CDR1 and CDR2 sequences are SGHRS and YFSETQ. The length of the CDR3 is 13 residues. Supplemented by reference TRBV5-1 and TRBJ1-1, the full variable domain reads KAGVTQTPRYLIKTRGQQVTLSCSPISGHRSVSWYQQTPGQGLQFLFEYFSETQRNKGNFPGRFSGRQFSNSRSEMNVSTLELGDSALYLCASSLRDNTEAFFGQGTRLTVV.

The V and J genes are TRBV15 and TRBJ1-4; unclear D gene. The CDR3 has 15 amino acids. Germline loops: CDR1 LNHNV, CDR2 YYDKDF (reference sequence). Deletions cut 1 base from V and 4 bases from J, with 10 bases between. CDR3 sequence reads: CATSRGAARNEKLFF. CDR3 sequence (DNA): TGTGCCACCAGCAGAGGGGCAGCCCGTAATGAAAAACTGTTTTTT.